The rows below give T cell receptor beta chains drawn from one sample of a study of cytomegalovirus exposure and HLA in healthy donors. Sequenced by immunoSEQ multiplex PCR; TCRdb stores in-frame clones only, minus some. The table includes some 93,000 clones, 82% detected once. The specimen was PBMCs. All receptors come from a man in his fifties or sixties in good health and CMV-seronegative. The CDR3 runs from the conserved cysteine through the conserved F or W.

v_gene	j_gene	CDR3aa
TRBV5-1	TRBJ2-3	CASSLGGTDRTDTQYF
TRBV5-4	TRBJ2-6	CASSGRTGPSGANVLTF
TRBV2	TRBJ1-1	CASRRGGSTEAFF
TRBV28	TRBJ1-2	CASREDDGYTF
TRBV5-1	TRBJ1-5	CASRADRVEEPQHF
TRBV4-3	TRBJ2-7	CASSQLLAGGSEQYF
TRBV7-9	TRBJ2-5	CSSSPGLAGVQETQYF
TRBV5-8	TRBJ1-5	CASSTAGGRGQPQHF
TRBV28	TRBJ2-1	CASRMAGGRVDEQFF
TRBV5-1	TRBJ2-2	CASSLEDGQGGGELFF
TRBV4-1	TRBJ2-3	CASSQDQYGVAGAQYF
TRBV27	TRBJ1-3	CASSPRGGNTIYF
TRBV9	TRBJ2-3	CASSVVGSGTDTQYF
TRBV7-9	TRBJ2-5	CASSLSSGGLEETQYF
TRBV10-3	TRBJ2-1	CAISERPLASDEQFF
TRBV29-1	TRBJ1-1	CSFQLQGGTEAFF
TRBV28	TRBJ1-4	CASSFRKTGGGEKLFF